These 21 T cell receptor beta chains were all obtained from the same sample, sequenced in a study of blood T cell repertoires in COVID-19. TCRdb's table, derived via immunoSEQ multiplex PCR, lists solely in-frame clones and lacks some. The sample consists of a few hundred thousand clones, around nine tenths of them appearing once. The specimen sequenced was peripheral blood. These receptors were taken from a young woman with COVID-19, enrolled during active disease.

V is TRBV2 and J is TRBJ2-1; a weak D match, TRBD2 (5 bases). The CDR3 contains 14 residues. Trimming left V 8 bases short and J 5 bases short, with 16 bases between. Per germline, CDR1 SNHLY and CDR2 FYNNEI. The CDR3 is CASVSSSGNNEQFF. DNA of the CDR3: TGTGCCAGCGTTAGTAGTTCCGGGAACAATGAGCAGTTCTTC.

The rearrangement joins TRBV27 to TRBJ2-1, with 9 bases aligning to TRBD2. From germline, CDR1 is MNHEY and CDR2 SMNVEV (reference sequence). V shed 8 bases and J 9 bases; nucleotides not matched to a gene: 8. The CDR3 consists of 13 residues. The CDR3 coding sequence is TGTGCCAGCCTTGGTAGCGGGGGAAGTGAGCAGTTCTTC. It translates to CASLGSGGSEQFF.

V and J are TRBV6-2 or TRBV6-3 and TRBJ2-7; D unresolved. Germline V gene data show CDR1 as MNHEY and CDR2 as SVGEGT. V lost 0 bases, J lost 0 bases, and 6 bases lay in between. The CDR3 sequence is 14 residues long. CDR3 sequence (DNA): TGTGCCAGCAGTTACTCTCGCAGCTCCTACGAGCAGTACTTC. Translating it yields CASSYSRSSYEQYF.

The chain recombines TRBV9 with TRBJ2-1; 8 nucleotides agree with TRBD2. Germline CDR1 and CDR2: SGDLS and YYNGEE. CDR3 length: 15 residues. The junction had 3 bases not matched to a gene; V was cut back by 0 bases and J by 4 bases. The CDR3 here is CASSVEAGGYNEQFF. CDR3 nucleotides: TGTGCCAGCAGCGTAGAGGCGGGGGGTTACAATGAGCAGTTCTTC.

This chain connects TRBV5-1 to TRBJ2-2, with TRBD1 matching 7 bases. Looked up from germline, CDR1 is SGHRS and CDR2 is YFSETQ. The CDR3 totals 17 residues. V dropped 0 bases and J dropped 2; count of bases not matched to a gene: 7. The CDR3 bases are TGCGCCAGCAGCTTGGACCAGACAGGGCGAAACACCGGGGAGCTGTTTTTT. It translates to CASSLDQTGRNTGELFF.

The chain uses TRBV28 and TRBJ1-5; 11 nucleotides line up with TRBD1. From germline, CDR1 is MDHEN and CDR2 SYDVKM. V trimming: 8 bases; J trimming: 2 bases; junction bases outside the gene matches: 8. CDR3 length equals 16 residues. The CDR3 DNA reads TGTGCCAGCCGGACAGGGGGCCTGTTAGGCAATCAGCCCCAGCATTTT. Residues: CASRTGGLLGNQPQHF.

The chain joins TRBV5-4 to TRBJ1-5; possibly TRBD1 for D (6 bases). The germline V gene encodes CDR1 SGHNT and CDR2 YYREEE (reference sequence). V shed 0 bases and J shed 6 bases, with 16 bases lying between them. There are 16 residues in the CDR3. The DNA of the CDR3 is TGTGCCAGCAGCTTGGGGGGGGGCGCGGACTCTCAGCCCCAGCATTTT. This codes for CASSLGGGADSQPQHF.

This sequence joins TRBV4-1 and TRBJ1-2; 9 nucleotides line up with TRBD1. The CDR3 is made up of 16 amino acids. CDR1 and CDR2 from the germline V gene are MGHRA and YSYEKL. Trimming cost V 0 bases and J 4 bases; bases outside gene matches: 6. CDR3 residues: CASSQERGQGFYGYTF. The CDR3 DNA reads as TGCGCCAGCAGCCAAGAACGGGGACAGGGATTCTATGGCTACACCTTC.

Note on this clone: Distinct nucleotide sequences in the sample also encode this CDR3. The rearrangement links TRBV5-6 to TRBJ2-5; tentative D call: TRBD1 (5 bases). The CDR3 has 13 amino acids. Germline-derived CDR1 and CDR2 are SGHDT and YYEEEE. The germline V and J ends were trimmed by 0 bases and 5 bases, with 8 bases remaining between them. The CDR3 DNA sequence: TGTGCCAGCAGCTTGGGGCAGGGCGAGACCCAGTACTTC. This sequence encodes CASSLGQGETQYF. The variable domain in full, completed from reference TRBV5-6 and TRBJ2-5, reads DAGVTQSPTHLIKTRGQQVTLRCSPKSGHDTVSWYQQALGQGPQFIFQYYEEEERQRGNFPDRFSGHQFPNYSSELNVNALLLGDSALYLCASSLGQGETQYFGPGTRLLVL.

The chain employs TRBV19 and TRBJ1-2; D call uncertain. Trimming removed 2 bases from V and 4 bases from J, with 8 bases in between. Germline V gene sequence: CDR1 LNHDA, CDR2 SQIVND (reference sequence). The CDR3 has 13 amino acids. The CDR3 reads CASSILSFYGYTF. For the CDR3, the DNA is TGTGCCAGTAGTATACTTTCTTTCTATGGCTACACCTTC.

The V gene is TRBV12-5, the J gene TRBJ2-1, with 7 nucleotides matching TRBD2. CDR3 length: 13 amino acids. In germline, CDR1 is LGHNT, CDR2 FRNRAP. V shed 3 bases, J shed 9 bases, and the junction held 5 bases outside the gene matches. The CDR3 nucleotides are TGTGCTAGTGGTTTAGGACTAGTTACTGAGCAGTTCTTC. Protein: CASGLGLVTEQFF.

The genes are TRBV6-5 and TRBJ1-5, with D maybe TRBD1 (6 bases). The CDR3 length is 13 residues. Germline V gene lookup returns CDR1 MNHEY and CDR2 SVGAGI. V lost 5 bases and J lost 7, with 12 bases in between. The CDR3 here is CASSTGFLQPQHF. The CDR3 region has the DNA TGTGCCAGCAGTACAGGGTTTCTCCAGCCCCAGCATTTT.

This chain connects TRBV6-6 to TRBJ2-3; 7 nucleotides match TRBD1. The germline V gene encodes CDR1 MNHNY and CDR2 SVGAGI (reference sequence). Trimming at V came to 8 bases and at J to 4 bases, leaving 3 bases not matched to a gene. This CDR3 region has 12 residues. CDR3 nucleotide sequence: TGTGCCAGCTCGCAGGGGGCAGATACGCAGTATTTT. Its protein product is CASSQGADTQYF.

The rearrangement links TRBV3-1 (or the pseudogene TRBV3-2) to TRBJ1-2; D remains unclear. V lost 3 bases, J lost 2 bases, and 7 bases lay in between. This CDR3 spans 13 amino acids. Germline loops: CDR1 LGHDT, CDR2 YNNKEL (reference sequence). CDR3 in DNA: TGTGCCAGCAGCCAGGCCGTCAACTATGGCTACACCTTC. As protein: CASSQAVNYGYTF.

The chain employs TRBV5-1 and TRBJ2-1, with 8 bases matching TRBD1. V lost 4 bases to trimming and J lost 9 bases; unmatched junction nucleotides: 6. This CDR3 spans 13 amino acids. Germline-derived CDR1 and CDR2 are SGHRS and YFSETQ. CDR3 nucleotide sequence: TGCGCCAGCAGCCCACAGGGGGGTTTTGAGCAGTTCTTC. It encodes CASSPQGGFEQFF.

The chain has TRBV7-9 and TRBJ2-2, with D possibly being TRBD1 (6 bases). V was cut by 10 bases and J by 8 bases, with 8 bases left in between. CDR1 SEHNR and CDR2 FQNEAQ come from the germline V gene (reference sequence). The CDR3 sequence is 10 residues long. The CDR3 loop is CATQGGELFF. The CDR3 DNA reads as TGTGCCACCCAGGGGGGGGAGCTGTTTTTT. The variable domain in full, with the rest retrieved from reference TRBV7-9 and TRBJ2-2, is DTGVSQNPRHKITKRGQNVTFRCDPISEHNRLYWYRQTLGQGPEFLTYFQNEAQLEKSRLLSDRFSAERPKGSFSTLEIQRTEQGDSAMYLCATQGGELFFGEGSRLTVL.

V and J are TRBV12-5 and TRBJ1-1, with D unresolved. The CDR3 has 13 amino acids. Trimming took 4 bases from V and 1 from J, leaving 7 bases between them. Germline-derived CDR1 and CDR2 are LGHNT and FRNRAP. CDR3 loop: CASGSGRNTEAFF. For the CDR3, the DNA is TGTGCTAGTGGTTCGGGAAGGAACACTGAAGCTTTCTTT.

The J gene is TRBJ1-4, the V gene TRBV3-1 (or the pseudogene TRBV3-2); no firm D call. The germline gives CDR1 LGHDT, CDR2 YNNKEL (reference sequence). This CDR3 has 16 residues. V was pared by 1 base and J by 0 bases, with 9 bases between. For the CDR3, the DNA is TGTGCCAGCAGCCAAGGTGACACCGCAACTAATGAAAAACTGTTTTTT. This translates into CASSQGDTATNEKLFF.

This sequence joins TRBV3-1 (or the pseudogene TRBV3-2) and TRBJ2-2; D unresolved. V was clipped by 8 bases and J by 5 bases, with 12 bases between them. Germline V CDR1 and CDR2: LGHDT, YNNKEL (reference sequence). The CDR3 loop spans 13 amino acids. The CDR3 sequence is CASYLGVTGELFF. The CDR3 DNA reads as TGTGCCAGCTACCTCGGAGTAACCGGGGAGCTGTTTTTT.

The genes are TRBV14 and TRBJ2-7; 7 bases match TRBD1. The CDR3 length is 15 residues. Trimming took 2 bases from V and 1 from J; bases not matched to a gene: 5. Germline assignment: CDR1 SGHDN and CDR2 FVKESK. The CDR3 loop is CASSQSQGVSYEQYF. The CDR3 DNA sequence: TGTGCCAGCAGCCAAAGCCAGGGGGTGTCCTACGAGCAGTACTTC.

The J gene is TRBJ1-2, the V gene TRBV27; 8 bases align to TRBD1. CDR1 MNHEY and CDR2 SMNVEV come from the germline V gene (reference sequence). The CDR3 contains 15 residues. V trimming: 5 bases; J trimming: 8 bases; junction bases outside the gene matches: 13. The DNA of the CDR3 is TGTGCCAGCAGTCGTACGGGACAGGAGCCTTCGGGCTACACCTTC. Amino acids: CASSRTGQEPSGYTF.